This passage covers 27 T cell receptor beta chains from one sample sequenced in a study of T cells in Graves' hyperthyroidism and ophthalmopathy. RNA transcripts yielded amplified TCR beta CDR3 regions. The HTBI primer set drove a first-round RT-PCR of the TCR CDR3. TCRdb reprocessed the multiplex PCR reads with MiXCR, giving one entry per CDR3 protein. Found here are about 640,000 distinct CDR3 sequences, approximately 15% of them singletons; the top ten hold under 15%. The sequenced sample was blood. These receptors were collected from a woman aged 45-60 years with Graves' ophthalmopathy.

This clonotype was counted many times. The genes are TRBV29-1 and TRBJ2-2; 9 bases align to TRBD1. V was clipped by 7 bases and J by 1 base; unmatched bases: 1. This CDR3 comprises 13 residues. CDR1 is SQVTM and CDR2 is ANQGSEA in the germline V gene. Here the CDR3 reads CSGGQGNTGELFF. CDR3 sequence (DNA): TGCAGCGGGGGACAGGGGAACACCGGGGAGCTGTTTTTT.

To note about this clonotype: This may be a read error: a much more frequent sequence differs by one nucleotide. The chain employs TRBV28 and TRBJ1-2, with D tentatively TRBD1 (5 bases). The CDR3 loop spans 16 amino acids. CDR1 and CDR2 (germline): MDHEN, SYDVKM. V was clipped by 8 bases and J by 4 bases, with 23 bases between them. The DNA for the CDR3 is TGTGCCAGCGGTCCAATCGAAAGGGGCGAAGGCTATGGCTACACCTTC. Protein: CASGPIERGEGYGYTF.

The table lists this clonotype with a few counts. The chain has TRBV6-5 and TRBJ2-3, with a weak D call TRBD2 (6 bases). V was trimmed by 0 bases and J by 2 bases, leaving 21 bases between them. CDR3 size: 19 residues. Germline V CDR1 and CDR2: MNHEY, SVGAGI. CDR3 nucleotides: TGTGCCAGCAGTTACTCGAGCCCTATGGAGGGAATCCCCACAGATACGCAGTATTTT. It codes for CASSYSSPMEGIPTDTQYF.

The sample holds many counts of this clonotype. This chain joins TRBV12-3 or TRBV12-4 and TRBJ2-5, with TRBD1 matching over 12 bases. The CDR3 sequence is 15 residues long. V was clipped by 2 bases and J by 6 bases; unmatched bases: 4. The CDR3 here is CASSLWDRGRQTQYF. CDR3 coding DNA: TGTGCCAGCAGTTTATGGGACAGGGGGCGGCAGACCCAGTACTTC.

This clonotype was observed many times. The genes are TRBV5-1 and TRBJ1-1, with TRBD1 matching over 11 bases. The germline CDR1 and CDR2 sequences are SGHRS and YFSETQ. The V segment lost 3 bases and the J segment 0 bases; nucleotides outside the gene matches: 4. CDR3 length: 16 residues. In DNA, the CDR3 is TGCGCCAGCAGCTCGGGACAGGGGGGAATGAACACTGAAGCTTTCTTT. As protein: CASSSGQGGMNTEAFF.

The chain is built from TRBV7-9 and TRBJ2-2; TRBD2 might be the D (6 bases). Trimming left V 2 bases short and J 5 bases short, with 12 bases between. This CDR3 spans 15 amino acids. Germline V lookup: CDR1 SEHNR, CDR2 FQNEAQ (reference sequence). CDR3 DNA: TGTGCCAGCAGCTTACCGGGACTGGGAACCGGGGAGCTGTTTTTT. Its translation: CASSLPGLGTGELFF.

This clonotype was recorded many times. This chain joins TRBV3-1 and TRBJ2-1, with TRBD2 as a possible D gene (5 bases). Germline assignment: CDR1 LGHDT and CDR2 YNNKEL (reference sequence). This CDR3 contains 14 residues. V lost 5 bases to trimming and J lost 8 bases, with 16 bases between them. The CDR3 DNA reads TGTGCCAGCAGCGAGGAGGCCCAAAACGATGAGCAGTTCTTC. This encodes CASSEEAQNDEQFF.

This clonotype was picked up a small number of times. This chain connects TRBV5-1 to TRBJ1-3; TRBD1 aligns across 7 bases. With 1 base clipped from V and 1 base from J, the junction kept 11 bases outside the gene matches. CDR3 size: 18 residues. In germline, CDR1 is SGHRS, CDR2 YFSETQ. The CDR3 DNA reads TGCGCCAGCAGCTTGCCAAATAGACAGGGTGGTTCTGGAAACACCATATATTTT. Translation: CASSLPNRQGGSGNTIYF.

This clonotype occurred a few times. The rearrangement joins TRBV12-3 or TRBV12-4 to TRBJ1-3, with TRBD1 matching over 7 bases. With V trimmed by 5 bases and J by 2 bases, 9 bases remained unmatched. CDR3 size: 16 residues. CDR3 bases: TGTGCCAGCAGTGGGGGGGCAGGGGGAACTGGAAACACCATATATTTT. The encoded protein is CASSGGAGGTGNTIYF.

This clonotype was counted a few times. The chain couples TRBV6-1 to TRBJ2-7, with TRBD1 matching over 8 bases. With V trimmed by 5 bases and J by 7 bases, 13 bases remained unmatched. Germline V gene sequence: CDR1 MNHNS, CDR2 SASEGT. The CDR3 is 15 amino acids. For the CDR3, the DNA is TGTGCCAGCAGTTTCTTAGGGCAGGGGGCGAGGGAGCAGTACTTC. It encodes CASSFLGQGAREQYF.

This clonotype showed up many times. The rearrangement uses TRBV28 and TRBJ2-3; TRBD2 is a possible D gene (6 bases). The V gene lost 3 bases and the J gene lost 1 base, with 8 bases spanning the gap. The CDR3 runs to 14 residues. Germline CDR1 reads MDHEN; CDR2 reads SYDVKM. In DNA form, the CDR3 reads TGTGCCAGCAGTTTTGTAGCGGGCACAGATACGCAGTATTTT. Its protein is CASSFVAGTDTQYF.

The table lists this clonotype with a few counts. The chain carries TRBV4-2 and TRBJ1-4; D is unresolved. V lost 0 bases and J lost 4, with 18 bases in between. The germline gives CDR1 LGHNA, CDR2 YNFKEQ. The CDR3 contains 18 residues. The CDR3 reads CASSQENGVGSLNEKLFF. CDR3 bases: TGTGCCAGCAGCCAAGAAAATGGCGTGGGCAGCCTTAATGAAAAACTGTTTTTT.

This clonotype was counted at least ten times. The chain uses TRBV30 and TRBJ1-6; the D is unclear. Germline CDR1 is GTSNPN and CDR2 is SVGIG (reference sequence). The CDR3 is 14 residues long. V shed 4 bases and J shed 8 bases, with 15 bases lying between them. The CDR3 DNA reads TGTGCCTGGACGGTGGCTTCGGAGCATTCACCCCTCCACTTT. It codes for CAWTVASEHSPLHF.

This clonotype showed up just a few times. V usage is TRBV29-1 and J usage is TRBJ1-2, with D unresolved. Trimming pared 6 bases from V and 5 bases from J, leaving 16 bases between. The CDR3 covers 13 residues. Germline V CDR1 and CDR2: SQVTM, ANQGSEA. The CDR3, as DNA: TGCAGCGTCACCGACACGGGATCGTATGGCTACACCTTC. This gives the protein CSVTDTGSYGYTF.

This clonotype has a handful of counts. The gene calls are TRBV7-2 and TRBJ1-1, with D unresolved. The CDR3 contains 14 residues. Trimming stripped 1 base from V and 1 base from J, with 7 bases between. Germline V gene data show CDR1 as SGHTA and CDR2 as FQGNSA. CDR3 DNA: TGTGCCAGCAGCTTAGATAACAGGAACACTGAAGCTTTCTTT. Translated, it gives CASSLDNRNTEAFF. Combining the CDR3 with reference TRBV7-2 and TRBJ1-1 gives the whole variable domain GAGVSQSPSNKVTEKGKDVELRCDPISGHTALYWYRQSLGQGLEFLIYFQGNSAPDKSGLPSDRFSAERTGGSVSTLTIQRTQQEDSAVYLCASSLDNRNTEAFFGQGTRLTVV.

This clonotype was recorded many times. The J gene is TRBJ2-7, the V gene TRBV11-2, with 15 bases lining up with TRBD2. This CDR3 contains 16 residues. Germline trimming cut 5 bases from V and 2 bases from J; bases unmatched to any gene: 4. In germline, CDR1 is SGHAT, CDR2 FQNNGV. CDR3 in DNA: TGTGCCAGCAGCGTTGGGACTAGCGGGAGGACCTACGAGCAGTACTTC. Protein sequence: CASSVGTSGRTYEQYF. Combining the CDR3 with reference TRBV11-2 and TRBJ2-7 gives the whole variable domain EAGVAQSPRYKIIEKRQSVAFWCNPISGHATLYWYQQILGQGPKLLIQFQNNGVVDDSQLPKDRFSAERLKGVDSTLKIQPAKLEDSAVYLCASSVGTSGRTYEQYFGPGTRLTVT.

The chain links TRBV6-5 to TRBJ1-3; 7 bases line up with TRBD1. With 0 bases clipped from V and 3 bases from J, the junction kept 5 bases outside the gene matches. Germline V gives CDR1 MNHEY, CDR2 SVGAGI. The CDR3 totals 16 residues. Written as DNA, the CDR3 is TGTGCCAGCAGTTACTCTACAGGGGAACTTGGAAACACCATATATTTT. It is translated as CASSYSTGELGNTIYF.

CDR3 sequence (DNA): TGTGCCAGCAGTTTAGCGCGGGGCGGATGGAACTCCTACAATGAGCAGTTCTTC. Amino acid sequence: CASSLARGGWNSYNEQFF. The chain uses TRBV12-3 or TRBV12-4 and TRBJ2-1; perhaps TRBD2 as D (6 bases). Trimming pared 0 bases from V and 0 bases from J, leaving 15 bases between. The CDR3 runs 18 residues.

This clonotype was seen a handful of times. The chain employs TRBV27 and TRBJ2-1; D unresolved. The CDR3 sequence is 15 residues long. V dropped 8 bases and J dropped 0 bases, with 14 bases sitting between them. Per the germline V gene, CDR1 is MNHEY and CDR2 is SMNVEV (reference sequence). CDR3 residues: CASPTAVSSYNEQFF. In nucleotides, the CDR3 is TGTGCCAGCCCCACCGCGGTCAGCTCCTACAATGAGCAGTTCTTC.

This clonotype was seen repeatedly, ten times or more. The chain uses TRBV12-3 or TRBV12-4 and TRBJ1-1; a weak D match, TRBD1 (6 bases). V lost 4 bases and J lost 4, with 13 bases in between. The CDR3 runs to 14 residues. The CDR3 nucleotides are TGTGCCAGCAGTTCCCGGGACATTCCCACTGAAGCTTTCTTT. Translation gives CASSSRDIPTEAFF.

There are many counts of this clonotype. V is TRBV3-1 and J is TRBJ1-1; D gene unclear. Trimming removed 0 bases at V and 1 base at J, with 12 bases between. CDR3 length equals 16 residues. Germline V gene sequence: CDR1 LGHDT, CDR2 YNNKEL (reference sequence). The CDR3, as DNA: TGTGCCAGCAGCCAAGATTGGTCAGGAAGGAACACTGAAGCTTTCTTT. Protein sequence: CASSQDWSGRNTEAFF.

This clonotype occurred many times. CDR3 nucleotide sequence: TGTGCCAGCAGACCGGGGACAGGGGGACAGTACGAGCAGTACTTC. Translated: CASRPGTGGQYEQYF. The rearrangement uses TRBV7-2 and TRBJ2-7; 11 bases fit TRBD1. After removal of 6 bases from V and 4 bases from J, the junction contained 8 bases not matched to a gene. Per the germline V gene, CDR1 is SGHTA and CDR2 is FQGNSA. The CDR3 has 15 residues.

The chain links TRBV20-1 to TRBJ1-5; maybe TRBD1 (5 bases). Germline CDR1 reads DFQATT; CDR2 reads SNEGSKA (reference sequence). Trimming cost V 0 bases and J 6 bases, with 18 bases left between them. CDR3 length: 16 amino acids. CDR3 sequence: CSARDPRGGLGQPQHF. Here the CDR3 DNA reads TGCAGTGCTAGAGACCCCCGGGGCGGGTTGGGTCAGCCCCAGCATTTT.

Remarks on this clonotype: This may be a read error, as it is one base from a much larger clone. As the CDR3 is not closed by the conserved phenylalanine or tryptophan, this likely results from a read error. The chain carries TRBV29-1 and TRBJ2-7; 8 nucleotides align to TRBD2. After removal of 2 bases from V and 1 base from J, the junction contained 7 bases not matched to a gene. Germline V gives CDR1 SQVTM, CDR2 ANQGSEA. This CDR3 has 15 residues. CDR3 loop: CSVEILADASYEQYL. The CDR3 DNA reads TGCAGCGTTGAAATACTAGCGGACGCATCCTACGAGCAGTACCTC.

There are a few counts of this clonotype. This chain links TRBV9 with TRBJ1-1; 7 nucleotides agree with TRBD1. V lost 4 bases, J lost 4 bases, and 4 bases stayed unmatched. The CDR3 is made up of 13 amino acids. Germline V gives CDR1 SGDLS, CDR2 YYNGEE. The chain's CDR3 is CASSTTGVTEAFF. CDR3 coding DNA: TGTGCCAGCAGCACCACAGGGGTCACTGAAGCTTTCTTT.

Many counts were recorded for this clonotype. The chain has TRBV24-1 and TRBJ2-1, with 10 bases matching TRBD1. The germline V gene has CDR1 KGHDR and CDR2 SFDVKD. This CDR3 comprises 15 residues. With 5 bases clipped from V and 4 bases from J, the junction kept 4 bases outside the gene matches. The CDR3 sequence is CATSGGQGTYNEQFF. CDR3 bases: TGTGCCACCAGTGGGGGACAGGGGACTTACAATGAGCAGTTCTTC.

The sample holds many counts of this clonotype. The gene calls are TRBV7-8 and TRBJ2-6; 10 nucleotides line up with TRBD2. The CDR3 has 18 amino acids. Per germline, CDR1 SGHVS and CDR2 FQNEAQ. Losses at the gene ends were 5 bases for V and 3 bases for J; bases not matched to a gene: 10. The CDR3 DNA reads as TGTGCCAGCAGCCCCTACCCGGGACTAGCGCGTGGGGCCAACGTCCTGACTTTC. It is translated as CASSPYPGLARGANVLTF.